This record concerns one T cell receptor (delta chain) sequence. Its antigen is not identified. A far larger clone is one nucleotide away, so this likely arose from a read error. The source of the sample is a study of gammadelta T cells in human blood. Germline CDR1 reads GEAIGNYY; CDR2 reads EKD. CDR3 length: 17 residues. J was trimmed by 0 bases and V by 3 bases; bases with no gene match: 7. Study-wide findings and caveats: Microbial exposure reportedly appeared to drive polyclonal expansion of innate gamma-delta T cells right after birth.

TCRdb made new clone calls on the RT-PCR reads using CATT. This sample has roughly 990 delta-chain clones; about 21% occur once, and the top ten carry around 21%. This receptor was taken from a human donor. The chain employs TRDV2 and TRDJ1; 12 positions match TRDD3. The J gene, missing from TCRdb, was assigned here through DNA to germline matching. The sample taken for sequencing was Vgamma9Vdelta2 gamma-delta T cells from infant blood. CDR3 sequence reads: CACDLLGDTYHTDKLIF. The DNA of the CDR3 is TGTGCCTGTGACCTACTGGGGGATACATACCACACCGATAAACTCATCTTT.